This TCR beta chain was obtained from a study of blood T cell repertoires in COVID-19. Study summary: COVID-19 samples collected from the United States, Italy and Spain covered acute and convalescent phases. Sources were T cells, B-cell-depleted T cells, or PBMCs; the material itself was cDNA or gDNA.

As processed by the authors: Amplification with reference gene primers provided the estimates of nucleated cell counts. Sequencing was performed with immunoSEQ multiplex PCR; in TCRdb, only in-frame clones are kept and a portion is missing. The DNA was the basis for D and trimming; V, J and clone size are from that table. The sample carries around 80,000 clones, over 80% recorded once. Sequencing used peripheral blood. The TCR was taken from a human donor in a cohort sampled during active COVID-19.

The CDR3 spells CASSPEGAGNSPLHF. Written as DNA, the CDR3 is TGTGCCAGCTCACCAGAGGGGGCTGGTAATTCACCCCTCCACTTT. V and J are TRBV18 and TRBJ1-6; 7 bases map to TRBD1. Germline trimming cut 2 bases from V and 6 bases from J; bases unmatched to any gene: 4. The CDR3 covers 15 residues. Germline values: CDR1 KGHSH, CDR2 LQKENI.